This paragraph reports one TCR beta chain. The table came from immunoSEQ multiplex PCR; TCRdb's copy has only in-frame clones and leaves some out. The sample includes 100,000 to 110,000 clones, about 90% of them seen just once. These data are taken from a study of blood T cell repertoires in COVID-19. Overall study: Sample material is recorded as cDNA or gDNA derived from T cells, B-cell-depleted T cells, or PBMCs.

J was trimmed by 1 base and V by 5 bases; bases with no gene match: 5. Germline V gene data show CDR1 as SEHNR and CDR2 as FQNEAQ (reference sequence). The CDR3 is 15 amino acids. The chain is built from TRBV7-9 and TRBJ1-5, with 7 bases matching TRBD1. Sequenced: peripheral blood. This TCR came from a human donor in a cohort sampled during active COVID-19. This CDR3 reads CASSLGQASNQPQHF. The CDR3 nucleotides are TGTGCCAGCAGCCTTGGACAGGCCAGCAATCAGCCCCAGCATTTT.